The sequence of this TCR beta chain was determined in a study of OX40 agonist ivuxolimab in advanced cancers. Concerning the study at large: Ivuxolimab was a fully human IgG2 agonistic monoclonal antibody targeting the costimulatory receptor OX40 (CD134). Intravenous ivuxolimab was administered to patients every 2 weeks at six dose levels: 0.01, 0.1, 0.3, 1.5, 3 and 10 mg/kg. Of the approximately 54 dose-escalation patients, hepatocellular carcinoma was present in 19, melanoma in around 15, renal cell carcinoma in 9 and head and neck cancer in 9. Patients were allowed to have had prior anti-PD-1, anti-PD-L1 or anti-CTLA-4 therapy, and more than 30% of the dose-escalation patients had previously received checkpoint inhibitors. Three dose-escalation patients achieved partial responses, one with hepatocellular carcinoma and two with cutaneous melanoma. The dose-escalation cohort was about 83% male with a mean age of approximately 59 years, ranging from roughly 20 to 80. The paper covers the monotherapy dose-escalation part of the phase I ivuxolimab trial, which included N of about 56 patients. Peripheral TCRbeta sequencing aimed to test whether ivuxolimab altered TCR sequence diversity and caused clonal T-cell expansion.

For sequencing of the TCRbeta CDR3 region, genomic DNA was extracted from the sorted cells. The immunoSEQ Assay was used for sequencing of TCRbeta CDR3 regions. TCRdb provides this immuneACCESS table in a form limited to in-frame rearrangements. Some clones are lacking; in checked studies, under half of them reflect an unresolved V gene, and why the rest are absent is not known. This sample is represented by just under 100,000 clones; 94% of them were singletons. About 0.19% of the sample belongs to the ten largest clones. Study-wide conclusions, independent of this receptor: Which antigens the clonally expanded peripheral T cells were specific for was not determined. At doses of 0.1 to 3.0 mg/kg, clonal expansion of both CD4+ and CD8+ T cells in blood was seen between baseline and week 6. In the 0.1-3.0 mg/kg groups, partial responders had among the lowest normalized peripheral clonal expansion, particularly in CD8+ T cells. Low levels of normalized T-cell clonal expansion were also seen in some patients who did not respond. After ivuxolimab, more expanded clones were found on average in CD8+ T cells than in CD4+ T cells.

Deletion took 5 bases off V and 0 bases off J, with a span of 11 bases between the germline ends. From cysteine to phenylalanine, the CDR3 is 14 amino acids long. Of all the DNA, just the CDR3 is kept, 42 bases in frame from base 1. CDR1 SGHVS and CDR2 FQNEAQ are derived from the germline V gene. As to this clone: Its target antigen remains unknown. Per-base qualities were not stored, and no clone one base away is much larger.

Patients with a history of autoimmune disease or receiving systemic immunosuppression were excluded from the trial. In every dose cohort, peripheral blood was drawn for TCR sequencing at baseline, cycle 4 day 1, and cycle 7 day 1. The samples were drawn from a first-in-human, open-label, multicenter phase I dose-escalation trial of ivuxolimab. The trial enrolled adults with locally advanced or metastatic head and neck squamous cell, hepatocellular, melanoma or renal cell carcinoma. Before TCR sequencing, CD4+ and CD8+ T cells were separately sorted from peripheral blood. The chain employs TRBV7-8 and TRBJ2-7; D gene: possibly TRBD2, on 6 matching bases. This receptor was identified in an adult with an advanced solid tumor such as melanoma, head and neck, liver or kidney cancer. Sequenced material: CD4+ or CD8+ T cells sorted from blood, taken in a trial of the OX40 agonist ivuxolimab. The sequenced DNA: TGTGCCAGCAGCCCCCGGGACTTCTCCTACGAGCAGTACTTC. Protein translation: CASSPRDFSYEQYF. Beyond the CDR3, the reference TRBV7-8 and TRBJ2-7 genes provide the residues; the full variable domain reads: GAGVSQSPRYKVAKRGQDVALRCDPISGHVSLFWYQQALGQGPEFLTYFQNEAQLDKSGLPSDRFFAERPEGSVSTLKIQRTQQEDSAVYLCASSPRDFSYEQYFGPGTRLTVT.